These 27 T cell receptor beta chains were sequenced from one sample in a study of blood T cell repertoires in COVID-19. Repertoires were generated with immunoSEQ multiplex PCR, while TCRdb's copy carries only in-frame clones and drops some. This repertoire shows 300,000 to 400,000 clones, over 90% found once; its top ten account for almost 4%. Sequenced material: PBMCs or T cells enriched from blood (not recorded which). Receptor source: a woman aged 25-40 years who had been exposed to COVID-19.

This sequence joins TRBV7-9 and TRBJ2-2; maybe TRBD2 (5 bases). The length of the CDR3 is 16 residues. Germline-derived CDR1 and CDR2 are SEHNR and FQNEAQ (reference sequence). Trimming took off 1 base at V and 2 bases at J, with 11 bases between the two ends. The CDR3 DNA reads TGTGCCAGCAGCTTAGGACTACCAGTTAACACCGGGGAGCTGTTTTTT. The encoded protein is CASSLGLPVNTGELFF.

This sequence joins TRBV29-1 and TRBJ2-7; TRBD1 agrees at 7 bases. Trimming at V came to 1 base and at J to 2 bases, leaving 5 bases not matched to a gene. Germline V gene lookup returns CDR1 SQVTM and CDR2 ANQGSEA. The CDR3 contains 14 residues. The DNA for the CDR3 is TGCAGCGTTGAAGGGTTGGGACAGACCTACGAGCAGTACTTC. Translating it yields CSVEGLGQTYEQYF.

The rearrangement joins TRBV24-1 to TRBJ2-1; D is ambiguous. From germline, CDR1 is KGHDR and CDR2 SFDVKD. The V end was cut by 6 bases, the J end by 4 bases, with 9 bases between. The CDR3 is 13 residues long. CDR3 sequence: CATSPGGYNEQFF. CDR3 nucleotides: TGTGCCACCAGTCCGGGTGGGTACAATGAGCAGTTCTTC.

The chain couples TRBV4-2 to TRBJ1-2; D perhaps matches TRBD1 (6 bases). V dropped 0 bases and J dropped 7 bases, with 15 bases sitting between them. Germline loops: CDR1 LGHNA, CDR2 YNFKEQ. The CDR3 is made up of 15 amino acids. CDR3 sequence reads: CASSQDFSRGFGYTF. The CDR3, as DNA: TGTGCCAGCAGCCAAGATTTCTCCAGGGGTTTTGGCTACACCTTC.

As for this clone: Since a much larger clone is just one base distant, this may be a read error. This rearrangement joins TRBV2 to TRBJ1-2; D gene uncertain. Germline CDR1 reads SNHLY; CDR2 reads FYNNEI. V was trimmed by 5 bases and J by 2 bases, leaving 6 bases between them. The CDR3 length is 12 residues. The CDR3 sequence is CASSPRNYGYTF. For the CDR3, the DNA is TGTGCCAGCAGTCCCCGGAACTATGGCTACACCTTC.

V and J are TRBV25-1 and TRBJ1-1, with a weak D call TRBD1 (6 bases). The germline gives CDR1 MGHDK, CDR2 SYGVNS. Trimming took off 3 bases at V and 1 base at J, with 6 bases between the two ends. The CDR3 is 13 residues long. The CDR3 DNA sequence: TGTGCCAGCAGTGACAGGGGGAACACTGAAGCTTTCTTT. This encodes CASSDRGNTEAFF.

The V call is TRBV11-2, the J call TRBJ1-5; 8 positions agree with TRBD1. This CDR3 is built from 14 residues. Germline V gene data show CDR1 as SGHAT and CDR2 as FQNNGV. With V trimmed by 5 bases and J by 8 bases, 8 bases remained unmatched. The CDR3 bases are TGTGCCAGCAGCCCCGGACAGGGCTTCGAGCCCCAGCATTTT. Its translation is CASSPGQGFEPQHF.

This clone was observed at least ten times. The V gene is TRBV6-2 or TRBV6-3, the J gene TRBJ1-5; tentatively, D is TRBD1 (6 bases). CDR3 size: 14 residues. V dropped 6 bases and J dropped 8 bases, with 17 bases sitting between them. CDR1 is MNHEY and CDR2 is SVGEGT in the germline V gene. The CDR3 DNA reads TGTGCCAGCAGCCCGTCAGGGGTCGGGGAGCCCCAGCATTTT. As protein: CASSPSGVGEPQHF.

This rearrangement joins TRBV5-4 to TRBJ2-3; TRBD1 agrees at 12 bases. Looked up from germline, CDR1 is SGHNT and CDR2 is YYREEE (reference sequence). Germline trimming cut 4 bases from V and 2 bases from J; bases unmatched to any gene: 5. CDR3 length: 16 amino acids. This CDR3 reads CASSGRDRGHTDTQYF. As DNA, the CDR3 is TGTGCCAGCAGCGGACGGGACAGGGGGCACACAGATACGCAGTATTTT.

This chain joins TRBV30 and TRBJ1-4; TRBD1 matches at 8 bases. CDR1 and CDR2 (germline): GTSNPN, SVGIG (reference sequence). The CDR3 has 14 residues. With V trimmed by 5 bases and J by 8 bases, 10 bases remained unmatched. CDR3 sequence reads: CAWSTGQGGEKLFF. The CDR3 nucleotides are TGTGCCTGGTCGACTGGACAGGGAGGGGAAAAACTGTTTTTT. The full variable domain, in which reference TRBV30 and TRBJ1-4 provide the parts outside the CDR3, is SQTIHQWPATLVQPVGSPLSLECTVEGTSNPNLYWYRQAAGRGLQLLFYSVGIGQISSEVPQNLSASRPQDRQFILSSKKLLLSDSGFYLCAWSTGQGGEKLFFGSGTQLSVL.

The rearrangement uses TRBV10-2 and TRBJ2-7; 15 bases match TRBD2. After removal of 6 bases from V and 7 bases from J, the junction contained 19 bases not matched to a gene. The CDR3 has 19 amino acids. The germline V gene encodes CDR1 WSHSY and CDR2 SAAADI. CDR3 in amino acids: CASSQTPGLAGGLDLEQYF. For the CDR3, the DNA is TGCGCCAGCAGCCAAACGCCGGGACTAGCGGGGGGCCTCGACTTGGAGCAGTACTTC.

V and J are TRBV5-4 and TRBJ1-2; 10 nucleotides agree with TRBD1. The CDR3 length is 14 residues. Germline V gene data show CDR1 as SGHNT and CDR2 as YYREEE (reference sequence). V lost 4 bases and J lost 4; bases outside the gene matches: 4. The CDR3 sequence: CASSLGDRGYGYTF. For the CDR3, the DNA is TGTGCCAGCAGCCTTGGGGACAGGGGCTATGGCTACACCTTC.

The chain joins TRBV10-3 to TRBJ1-2; no reliable D call. Germline CDR1 ENHRY, CDR2 SYGVKD. The CDR3 is 13 residues long. Deletions cut 3 bases from V and 3 bases from J, with 8 bases between. The DNA of the CDR3 is TGTGCCATCAGTGAAACACAAGACTATGGCTACACCTTC. Encoded protein: CAISETQDYGYTF.

The chain uses TRBV21-1 and TRBJ2-4; the table calls TRBD1, which could not be checked here. TRBV21-1 is noted as a pseudogene. The CDR3 covers 20 residues. The CDR3 protein is CASSKSDRRSEFLAKNIQYF. CDR3 DNA: TGTGCCAGCAGCAAATCGGACAGGCGCAGTGAATTTTTAGCCAAAAACATTCAGTACTTC.

The chain joins TRBV24-1 to TRBJ2-3; 10 bases line up with TRBD1. There are 20 residues in the CDR3. Germline trimming cut 0 bases from V and 2 bases from J; bases unmatched to any gene: 13. CDR1 and CDR2 (germline): KGHDR, SFDVKD. CDR3 bases: TGTGCCACCAGTGATTTGGTCGGACAGGGGGATAGGGGGAACACAGATACGCAGTATTTT. It is translated as CATSDLVGQGDRGNTDTQYF.

The genes are TRBV5-1 and TRBJ2-1, with 8 nucleotides matching TRBD2. The CDR3 runs to 14 residues. Germline CDR1 and CDR2: SGHRS and YFSETQ. The ends lost 2 bases at V and 8 bases at J; junction bases unmatched: 6. The CDR3 sequence: CASSLTSGGDEQFF. The CDR3 DNA follows: TGCGCCAGCAGCTTAACTAGCGGAGGCGATGAGCAGTTCTTC.

This clone was picked up a small number of times. This chain uses TRBV2 with TRBJ2-3; 7 bases match TRBD2. V lost 8 bases and J lost 4; bases outside the gene matches: 9. CDR1 and CDR2 from the germline V gene are SNHLY and FYNNEI. The CDR3 loop spans 14 amino acids. The CDR3 bases are TGTGCCAGCTACTCAGGGAGGGCCGCAGATACGCAGTATTTT. Its translation: CASYSGRAADTQYF. Filled out from reference TRBV2 and TRBJ2-3, the complete variable domain reads EPEVTQTPSHQVTQMGQEVILRCVPISNHLYFYWYRQILGQKVEFLVSFYNNEISEKSEIFDDQFSVERPDGSNFTLKIRSTKLEDSAMYFCASYSGRAADTQYFGPGTRLTVL.

The V and J genes are TRBV10-3 and TRBJ2-6; 10 positions agree with TRBD1. This CDR3 has 18 residues. With 5 bases clipped from V and 2 bases from J, the junction kept 9 bases outside the gene matches. Germline assignment: CDR1 ENHRY and CDR2 SYGVKD. CDR3 nucleotides: TGTGCCATCAGTAATGGGGACAGGGGCTTCACTGGGGCCAACGTCCTGACTTTC. Protein product: CAISNGDRGFTGANVLTF.

The rearrangement joins TRBV5-1 to TRBJ1-1; 8 bases fit TRBD1. From germline, CDR1 is SGHRS and CDR2 YFSETQ. This CDR3 is 14 amino acids long. V shed 4 bases, J shed 0 bases, and the junction held 2 bases outside the gene matches. The CDR3 protein is CASSVDRVNTEAFF. CDR3 DNA: TGCGCCAGCAGCGTGGACAGGGTGAACACTGAAGCTTTCTTT.

The J gene is TRBJ2-1, the V gene TRBV5-6; D is perhaps TRBD1 (6 bases). Germline assignment: CDR1 SGHDT and CDR2 YYEEEE. CDR3 length: 16 residues. Trimming left V 2 bases short and J 6 bases short, with 18 bases between. The CDR3 spells CASSFDWTVRINEQFF. In nucleotides, the CDR3 is TGTGCCAGCAGCTTCGATTGGACAGTAAGGATCAATGAGCAGTTCTTC.

V gene TRBV27 combines with J gene TRBJ2-1, with 7 bases lining up with TRBD1. V shed 1 base and J 8 bases; nucleotides not matched to a gene: 11. Germline V lookup: CDR1 MNHEY, CDR2 SMNVEV (reference sequence). The CDR3 sequence is 16 residues long. This CDR3 is CASSLYFRDRLDEQFF. The CDR3 bases are TGTGCCAGCAGTTTATACTTCCGGGACAGACTTGATGAGCAGTTCTTC.

This clone was found once. This chain uses TRBV5-1 with TRBJ2-7; D not resolved. Trimming took off 5 bases at V and 13 bases at J, with 13 bases between the two ends. This CDR3 is 10 amino acids long. In germline, CDR1 is SGHRS, CDR2 YFSETQ. The CDR3 sequence: CASRGDGLYF. CDR3 sequence (DNA): TGCGCCAGCAGAGGAGATGGTCTCTACTTC.

V is TRBV24-1 and J is TRBJ1-1; TRBD1 aligns across 7 bases. The length of the CDR3 is 14 residues. From germline, CDR1 is KGHDR and CDR2 SFDVKD. J was trimmed by 10 bases and V by 0 bases; bases with no gene match: 7. CDR3 DNA sequence: TGTGCCACCAGTGATTTGGGGACAGTTGAGGGAGCTTTCTTT. It specifies CATSDLGTVEGAFF.

This chain joins TRBV19 and TRBJ1-1, with D tentatively TRBD1 (6 bases). The CDR3 consists of 15 residues. V was clipped by 4 bases and J by 0 bases, with 12 bases between them. From germline, CDR1 is LNHDA and CDR2 SQIVND (reference sequence). The CDR3 loop is CASSRGTFMNTEAFF. CDR3 sequence (DNA): TGTGCCAGTAGTAGAGGGACATTCATGAACACTGAAGCTTTCTTT.

The rearrangement links TRBV9 to TRBJ1-2; the D is unclear. CDR1 SGDLS and CDR2 YYNGEE come from the germline V gene. V was trimmed by 0 bases and J by 4 bases, leaving 10 bases between them. This CDR3 has 14 residues. The CDR3 here is CASSVGSGSYGYTF. The CDR3 bases are TGTGCCAGCAGCGTAGGATCGGGGAGCTATGGCTACACCTTC.

The chain uses TRBV2 and TRBJ2-2, with 8 bases aligning to TRBD2. The CDR3 contains 15 residues. After removal of 7 bases from V and 5 bases from J, the junction contained 9 bases not matched to a gene. Germline CDR1 and CDR2: SNHLY and FYNNEI. For the CDR3, the DNA is TGTGCCAGCATGGGAGGTAGCGGGGTTACCGGGGAGCTGTTTTTT. This sequence encodes CASMGGSGVTGELFF.

This chain links TRBV23-1 with TRBJ1-2, with 10 bases fitting TRBD1. TRBV23-1 is filed as an ORF, its function uncertain. CDR3 size: 20 residues. V lost 3 bases and J lost 5; bases outside the gene matches: 21. The CDR3 coding sequence is TGCGCCAGCAGTCACTCGAAGGACAGGGGGGATACTTGGTTGGATTATGGCTACACCTTC. This encodes CASSHSKDRGDTWLDYGYTF.